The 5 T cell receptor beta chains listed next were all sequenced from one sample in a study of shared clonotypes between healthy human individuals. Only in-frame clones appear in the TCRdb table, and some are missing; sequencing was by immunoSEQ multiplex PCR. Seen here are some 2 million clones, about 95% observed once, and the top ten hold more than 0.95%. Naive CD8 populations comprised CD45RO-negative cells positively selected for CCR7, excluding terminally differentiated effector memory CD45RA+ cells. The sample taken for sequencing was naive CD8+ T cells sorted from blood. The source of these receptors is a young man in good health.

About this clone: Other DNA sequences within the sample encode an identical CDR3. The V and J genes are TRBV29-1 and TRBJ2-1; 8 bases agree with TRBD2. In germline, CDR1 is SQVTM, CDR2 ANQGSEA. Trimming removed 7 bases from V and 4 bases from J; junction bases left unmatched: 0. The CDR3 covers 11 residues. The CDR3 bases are TGCAGCGCGGGGGGGTACAATGAGCAGTTCTTC. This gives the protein CSAGGYNEQFF.

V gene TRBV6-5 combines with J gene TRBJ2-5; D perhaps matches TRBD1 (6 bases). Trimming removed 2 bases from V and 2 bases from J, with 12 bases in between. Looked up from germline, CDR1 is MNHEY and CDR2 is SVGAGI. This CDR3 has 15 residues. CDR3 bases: TGTGCCAGCAGTTACGCCGGGACACCTCAAGAGACCCAGTACTTC. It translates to CASSYAGTPQETQYF.

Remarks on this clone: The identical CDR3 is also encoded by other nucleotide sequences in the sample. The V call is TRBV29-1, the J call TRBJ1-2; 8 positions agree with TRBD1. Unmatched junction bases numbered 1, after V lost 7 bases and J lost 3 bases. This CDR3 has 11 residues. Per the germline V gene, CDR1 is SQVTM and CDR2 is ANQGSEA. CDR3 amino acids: CSAGQDYGYTF. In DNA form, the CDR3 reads TGCAGCGCGGGACAGGACTATGGCTACACCTTC.

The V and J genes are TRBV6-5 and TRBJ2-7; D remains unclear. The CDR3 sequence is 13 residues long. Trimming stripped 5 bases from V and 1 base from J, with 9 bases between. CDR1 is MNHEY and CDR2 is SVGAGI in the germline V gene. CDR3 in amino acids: CASSQGPSYEQYF. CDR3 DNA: TGTGCCAGCAGTCAAGGACCTTCCTACGAGCAGTACTTC.

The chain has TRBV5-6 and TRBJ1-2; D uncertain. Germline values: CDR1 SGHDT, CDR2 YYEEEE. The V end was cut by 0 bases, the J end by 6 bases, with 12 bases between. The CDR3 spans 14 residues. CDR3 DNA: TGTGCCAGCAGCTTGGGTGCAGGAGAGCATGGCTACACCTTC. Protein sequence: CASSLGAGEHGYTF.